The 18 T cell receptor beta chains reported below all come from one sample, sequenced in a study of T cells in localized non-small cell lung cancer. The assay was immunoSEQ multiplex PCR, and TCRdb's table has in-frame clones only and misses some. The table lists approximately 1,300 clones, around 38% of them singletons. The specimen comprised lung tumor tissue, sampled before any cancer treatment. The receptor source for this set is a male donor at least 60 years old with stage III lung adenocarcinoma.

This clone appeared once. CDR3 sequence reads: CASSISVGGFSNQPQHF. The CDR3 DNA follows: TGTGCCAGTAGTATAAGCGTAGGGGGATTTAGCAATCAGCCCCAGCATTTT. The V call is TRBV19, the J call TRBJ1-5; TRBD1 might be the D (6 bases). The CDR3 contains 17 residues. The germline gives CDR1 LNHDA, CDR2 SQIVND (reference sequence). V shed 2 bases and J shed 0 bases, with 14 bases lying between them.

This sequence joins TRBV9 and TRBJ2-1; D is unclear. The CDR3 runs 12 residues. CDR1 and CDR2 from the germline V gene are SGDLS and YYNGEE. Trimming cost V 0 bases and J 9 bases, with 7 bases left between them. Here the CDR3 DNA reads TGTGCCAGCAGCGTAGAACAGTCTGAGCAGTTCTTC. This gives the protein CASSVEQSEQFF.

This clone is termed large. The CDR3 DNA sequence: TGTGCCAGCAGTAACCCTAGCGGGAGTAATGAGCAGTTCTTC. Translation gives CASSNPSGSNEQFF. The chain combines TRBV9 with TRBJ2-1; 10 nucleotides agree with TRBD2. This CDR3 contains 14 residues. V shed 5 bases and J 7 bases; nucleotides not matched to a gene: 6. Germline V CDR1 and CDR2: SGDLS, YYNGEE.

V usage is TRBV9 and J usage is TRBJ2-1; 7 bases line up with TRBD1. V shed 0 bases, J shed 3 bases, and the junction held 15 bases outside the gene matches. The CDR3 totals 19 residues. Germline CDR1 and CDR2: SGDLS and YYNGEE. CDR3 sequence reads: CASSVGPGGYSGDYNEQFF. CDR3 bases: TGTGCCAGCAGCGTAGGGCCAGGGGGTTACTCAGGGGACTACAATGAGCAGTTCTTC.

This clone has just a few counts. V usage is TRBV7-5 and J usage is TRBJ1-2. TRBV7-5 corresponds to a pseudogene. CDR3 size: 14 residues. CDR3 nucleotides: TGTGCCAGCAGCTTAGGTCCGGGCGCCTATGGCTACACCTTC. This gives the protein CASSLGPGAYGYTF.

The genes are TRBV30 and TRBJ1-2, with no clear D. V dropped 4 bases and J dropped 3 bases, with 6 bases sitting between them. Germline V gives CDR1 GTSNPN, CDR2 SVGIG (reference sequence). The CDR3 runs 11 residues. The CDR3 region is CAWNWDYGYTF. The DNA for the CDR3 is TGTGCCTGGAATTGGGACTATGGCTACACCTTC.

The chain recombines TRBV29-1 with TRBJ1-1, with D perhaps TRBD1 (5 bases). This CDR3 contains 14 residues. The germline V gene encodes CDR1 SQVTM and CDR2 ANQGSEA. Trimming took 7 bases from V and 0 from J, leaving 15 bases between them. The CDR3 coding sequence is TGCAGCGCCAAGCTCCAGGGCCTGAACACTGAAGCTTTCTTT. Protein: CSAKLQGLNTEAFF.

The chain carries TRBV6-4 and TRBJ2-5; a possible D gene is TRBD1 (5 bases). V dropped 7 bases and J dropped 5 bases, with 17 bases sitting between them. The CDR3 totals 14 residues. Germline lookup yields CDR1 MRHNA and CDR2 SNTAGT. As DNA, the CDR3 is TGTGCCAGCACCCCAGGGCTCGTTCCGGAGACCCAGTACTTC. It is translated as CASTPGLVPETQYF.

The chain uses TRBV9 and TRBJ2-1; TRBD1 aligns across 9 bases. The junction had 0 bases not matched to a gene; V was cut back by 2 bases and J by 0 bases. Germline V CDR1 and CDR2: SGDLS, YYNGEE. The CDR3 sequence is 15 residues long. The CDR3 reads CASSVGQGSYNEQFF. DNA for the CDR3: TGTGCCAGCAGCGTGGGACAGGGCTCCTACAATGAGCAGTTCTTC.

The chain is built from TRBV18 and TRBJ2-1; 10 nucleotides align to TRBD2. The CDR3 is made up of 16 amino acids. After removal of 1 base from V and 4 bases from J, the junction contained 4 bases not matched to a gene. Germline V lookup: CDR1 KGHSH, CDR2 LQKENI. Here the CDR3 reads CASSPLLAGVYNEQFF. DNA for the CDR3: TGTGCCAGCTCACCACTGCTAGCGGGGGTTTACAATGAGCAGTTCTTC.

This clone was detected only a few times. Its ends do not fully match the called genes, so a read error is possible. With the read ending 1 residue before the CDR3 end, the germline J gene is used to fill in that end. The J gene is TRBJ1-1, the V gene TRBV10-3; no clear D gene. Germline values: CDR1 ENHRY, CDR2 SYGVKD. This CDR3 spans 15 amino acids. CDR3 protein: CAISESKIMNTEAFF. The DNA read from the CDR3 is TGTGCCATTAGTGAGTCTAAAATAATGAACACTGAAGCTTTC.

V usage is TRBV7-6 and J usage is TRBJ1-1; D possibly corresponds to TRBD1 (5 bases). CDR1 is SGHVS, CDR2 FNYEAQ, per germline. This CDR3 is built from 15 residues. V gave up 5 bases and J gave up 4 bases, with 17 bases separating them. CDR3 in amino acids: CASSQSLFGGTEAFF. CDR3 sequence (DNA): TGTGCCAGCAGCCAGTCCCTATTTGGGGGCACTGAAGCTTTCTTT. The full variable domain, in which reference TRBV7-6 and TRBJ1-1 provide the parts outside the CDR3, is GAGVSQSPRYKVTKRGQDVALRCDPISGHVSLYWYRQALGQGPEFLTYFNYEAQQDKSGLPNDRFSAERPEGSISTLTIQRTEQRDSAMYRCASSQSLFGGTEAFFGQGTRLTVV.

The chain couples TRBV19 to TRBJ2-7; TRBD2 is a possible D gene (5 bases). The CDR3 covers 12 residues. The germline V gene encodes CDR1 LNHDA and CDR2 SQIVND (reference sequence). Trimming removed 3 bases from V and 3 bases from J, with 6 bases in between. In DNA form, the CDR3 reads TGTGCCAGTAGTATTCGGGGCTACGAGCAGTACTTC. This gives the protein CASSIRGYEQYF.

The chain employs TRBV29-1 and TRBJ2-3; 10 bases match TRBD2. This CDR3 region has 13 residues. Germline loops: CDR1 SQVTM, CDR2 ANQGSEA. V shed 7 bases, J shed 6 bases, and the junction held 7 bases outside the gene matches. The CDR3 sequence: CSGTSGFEDTQYF. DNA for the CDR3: TGCAGCGGGACTAGCGGTTTCGAGGATACGCAGTATTTT.

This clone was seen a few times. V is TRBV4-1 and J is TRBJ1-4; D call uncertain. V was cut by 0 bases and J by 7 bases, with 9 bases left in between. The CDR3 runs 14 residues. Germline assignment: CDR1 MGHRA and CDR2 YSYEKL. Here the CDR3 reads CASSQDLIGEKLFF. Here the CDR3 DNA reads TGCGCCAGCAGCCAAGATTTGATAGGTGAAAAACTGTTTTTT.

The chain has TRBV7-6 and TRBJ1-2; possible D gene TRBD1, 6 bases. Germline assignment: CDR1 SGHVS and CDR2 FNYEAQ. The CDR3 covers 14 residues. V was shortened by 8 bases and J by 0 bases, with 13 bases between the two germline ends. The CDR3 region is CASSKGGANYGYTF. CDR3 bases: TGTGCCAGCTCGAAAGGGGGAGCTAACTATGGCTACACCTTC.

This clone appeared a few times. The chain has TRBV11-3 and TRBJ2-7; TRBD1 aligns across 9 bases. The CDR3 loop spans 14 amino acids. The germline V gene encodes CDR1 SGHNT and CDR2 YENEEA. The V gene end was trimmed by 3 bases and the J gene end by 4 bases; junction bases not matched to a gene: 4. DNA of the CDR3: TGTGCCAGCAGCTTGTTGACAGGGGGTTACGAGCAGTACTTC. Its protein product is CASSLLTGGYEQYF.

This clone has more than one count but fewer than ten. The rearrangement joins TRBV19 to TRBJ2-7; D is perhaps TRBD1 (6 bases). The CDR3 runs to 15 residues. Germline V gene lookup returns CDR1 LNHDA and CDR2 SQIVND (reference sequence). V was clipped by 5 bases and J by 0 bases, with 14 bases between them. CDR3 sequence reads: CASSLRQESSYEQYF. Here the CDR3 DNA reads TGTGCCAGTAGTCTCCGACAGGAGAGCTCCTACGAGCAGTACTTC.